The 12 T cell receptor beta chains given below trace back to one sample, sequenced in a study of cytomegalovirus exposure and HLA in healthy donors. The PCR made use of 60 Vbeta and 13 Jbeta primers. Clones were sequenced by immunoSEQ multiplex PCR, and TCRdb holds only the in-frame ones, with some missing. Among fewer than 150,000 clones listed, about three quarters were seen once. Input material: PBMCs. These TCRs come from a woman in her twenties or thirties in good health and CMV-seronegative.

This clone was seen a handful of times. This rearrangement joins TRBV28 to TRBJ2-3; 13 bases align to TRBD2. Per the germline V gene, CDR1 is MDHEN and CDR2 is SYDVKM. With V trimmed by 2 bases and J by 0 bases, 5 bases remained unmatched. The CDR3 contains 18 residues. Here the CDR3 reads CASSLRTSGRLSTDTQYF. CDR3 nucleotides: TGTGCCAGCAGTTTACGGACTAGCGGGAGACTTAGCACAGATACGCAGTATTTT.

The chain is built from TRBV9 and TRBJ2-7, with 14 bases identical to TRBD2. The CDR3 is 16 amino acids. CDR1 and CDR2 (germline): SGDLS, YYNGEE. V lost 2 bases to trimming and J lost 0 bases; unmatched junction nucleotides: 1. The CDR3 region has the DNA TGTGCCAGCAGCGTGGGACTAGCGGGAGCCTCCTACGAGCAGTACTTC. This sequence encodes CASSVGLAGASYEQYF.

V usage is TRBV27 and J usage is TRBJ1-2; TRBD1 matches 9 bases. Trimming cost V 2 bases and J 5 bases; bases outside gene matches: 6. The CDR3 consists of 15 residues. Germline-derived CDR1 and CDR2 are MNHEY and SMNVEV (reference sequence). The CDR3 region has the DNA TGTGCCAGCAGTTTAGGGGGACAGGGTGTGTATGGCTACACCTTC. Translating it yields CASSLGGQGVYGYTF.

There are a few counts of this clone. The chain joins TRBV7-2 to TRBJ2-3; tentatively, D is TRBD1 (6 bases). This CDR3 contains 14 residues. Between the trimmed V and J ends, which lost 5 bases and 2 bases, there was a span of 11 bases. From germline, CDR1 is SGHTA and CDR2 FQGNSA. The CDR3 is CASSLGQITDTQYF. The CDR3 DNA is TGTGCCAGCAGCCTTGGACAGATCACAGATACGCAGTATTTT.

The chain couples TRBV11-2 to TRBJ2-5; 9 bases map to TRBD2. From germline, CDR1 is SGHAT and CDR2 FQNNGV. CDR3 length: 14 residues. The V gene end was trimmed by 4 bases and the J gene end by 6 bases; junction bases not matched to a gene: 6. The CDR3 region is CASSSISGRQTQYF. In DNA, the CDR3 is TGTGCCAGCAGCTCAATTAGCGGGAGACAGACCCAGTACTTC.

The chain is built from TRBV4-2 and TRBJ1-4, with 7 nucleotides matching TRBD1. CDR3 length equals 15 residues. V shed 4 bases and J 5 bases; nucleotides not matched to a gene: 7. The germline V gene encodes CDR1 LGHNA and CDR2 YNFKEQ. The CDR3 reads CASSPRTGDNEKLFF. The DNA for the CDR3 is TGTGCCAGCAGCCCTAGGACAGGAGACAATGAAAAACTGTTTTTT.

The genes are TRBV2 and TRBJ2-1; no firm D call. V gave up 7 bases and J gave up 4 bases, with 14 bases separating them. This CDR3 has 14 residues. In germline, CDR1 is SNHLY, CDR2 FYNNEI. Written as DNA, the CDR3 is TGTGCCAGCACTTTAGAATTACTATACAATGAGCAGTTCTTC. As protein: CASTLELLYNEQFF.

This clone was picked up one time. The chain combines TRBV7-2 with TRBJ2-1; D perhaps matches TRBD2 (7 bases). Germline assignment: CDR1 SGHTA and CDR2 FQGNSA. Trimming shortened V by 4 bases and J by 5 bases, and 18 bases separated the two germline ends. CDR3 size: 16 residues. CDR3 nucleotides: TGTGCCAGCAGCTCCTTTAGGGGGGGGGCCCACAATGAGCAGTTCTTC. This codes for CASSSFRGGAHNEQFF. The full variable domain, with the rest looked up from reference TRBV7-2 and TRBJ2-1, is GAGVSQSPSNKVTEKGKDVELRCDPISGHTALYWYRQSLGQGLEFLIYFQGNSAPDKSGLPSDRFSAERTGGSVSTLTIQRTQQEDSAVYLCASSSFRGGAHNEQFFGPGTRLTVL.

The CDR3 region is CASSPQQGDGNTIYF. The CDR3 nucleotides are TGTGCCAGCTCACCTCAACAGGGGGATGGAAACACCATATATTTT. The chain uses TRBV18 and TRBJ1-3; 8 bases match TRBD1. With 3 bases clipped from V and 3 bases from J, the junction kept 4 bases outside the gene matches. The CDR3 is 15 residues long. CDR1 is KGHSH and CDR2 is LQKENI in the germline V gene.

This clone turned up a few times. The chain is built from TRBV5-7 and TRBJ1-1; 8 nucleotides agree with TRBD1. TRBV5-7 carries the ORF label, with uncertain function. J was trimmed by 0 bases and V by 6 bases; bases with no gene match: 4. This CDR3 region has 14 residues. The DNA of the CDR3 is TGTGCCAGCAAAGAACAGGGGGTGAACACTGAAGCTTTCTTT. Translated: CASKEQGVNTEAFF.

V gene TRBV18 combines with J gene TRBJ1-1; TRBD1 aligns across 10 bases. Germline lookup yields CDR1 KGHSH and CDR2 LQKENI. The CDR3 loop spans 16 amino acids. J was trimmed by 4 bases and V by 6 bases; bases with no gene match: 11. CDR3 residues: CASSPRQGADGTEAFF. The DNA of the CDR3 is TGTGCCAGCTCCCCTAGACAGGGGGCAGATGGCACTGAAGCTTTCTTT.

Notes on this clone: Other DNA sequences within the sample encode an identical CDR3. This chain joins TRBV18 and TRBJ1-1, with 8 nucleotides matching TRBD1. V gave up 5 bases and J gave up 2 bases; unmatched junction bases: 1. The CDR3 consists of 13 residues. Per the germline V gene, CDR1 is KGHSH and CDR2 is LQKENI. Written as DNA, the CDR3 is TGTGCCAGCTCAGGACAGGGTAACACTGAAGCTTTCTTT. Amino acid sequence: CASSGQGNTEAFF. Filled out from reference TRBV18 and TRBJ1-1, the complete variable domain reads NAGVMQNPRHLVRRRGQEARLRCSPMKGHSHVYWYRQLPEEGLKFMVYLQKENIIDESGMPKERFSAEFPKEGPSILRIQQVVRGDSAAYFCASSGQGNTEAFFGQGTRLTVV.